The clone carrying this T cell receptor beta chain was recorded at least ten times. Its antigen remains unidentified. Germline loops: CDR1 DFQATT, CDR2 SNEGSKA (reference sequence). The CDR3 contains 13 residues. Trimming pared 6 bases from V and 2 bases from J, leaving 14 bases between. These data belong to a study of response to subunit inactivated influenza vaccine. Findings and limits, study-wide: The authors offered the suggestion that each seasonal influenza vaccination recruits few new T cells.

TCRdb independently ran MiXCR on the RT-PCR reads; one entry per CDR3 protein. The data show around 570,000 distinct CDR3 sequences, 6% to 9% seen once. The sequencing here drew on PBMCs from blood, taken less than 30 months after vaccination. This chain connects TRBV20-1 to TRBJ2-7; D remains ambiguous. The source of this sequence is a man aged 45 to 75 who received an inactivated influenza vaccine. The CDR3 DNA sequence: TGCAGTGCGGTAGCTAGTACAGCCTACGAGCAGTACTTC. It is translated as CSAVASTAYEQYF.